One sample yielded the 21 T cell receptor beta chains listed below, sequenced in a study of technical replicates of blood from several donors. Libraries were prepared by immunoSEQ multiplex PCR; TCRdb keeps only in-frame clonotypes and omits some of them. The sample yields approximately 75,000 clones, 95% to 98% seen once. Sequenced sample: T cells isolated from PBMCs. These receptors were collected from a human donor in good health.

The chain combines TRBV9 with TRBJ1-2, with 7 positions matching TRBD1. V was clipped by 0 bases and J by 4 bases; unmatched bases: 6. Germline-derived CDR1 and CDR2 are SGDLS and YYNGEE. The CDR3 contains 15 residues. DNA of the CDR3: TGTGCCAGCAGCGTAGGACAGGGCGTCGGCTATGGCTACACCTTC. This encodes CASSVGQGVGYGYTF.

The chain links TRBV27 to TRBJ1-5, with D possibly TRBD1 on 6 matching bases. Trimming took 6 bases from V and 4 from J, leaving 19 bases between them. This CDR3 contains 16 residues. CDR1 and CDR2 from the germline V gene are MNHEY and SMNVEV (reference sequence). The CDR3 nucleotides are TGTGCCAGCAGACCAGGGGCCGCGGCCGAAAATCAGCCCCAGCATTTT. It codes for CASRPGAAAENQPQHF.

The chain carries TRBV11-2 and TRBJ1-5; 7 bases agree with TRBD1. V gave up 2 bases and J gave up 0 bases; unmatched junction bases: 10. Germline values: CDR1 SGHAT, CDR2 FQNNGV. This CDR3 spans 18 amino acids. CDR3 sequence: CASSLTFLGTDSNQPQHF. CDR3 sequence (DNA): TGTGCCAGCAGCTTAACATTCCTGGGGACAGATAGCAATCAGCCCCAGCATTTT.

The rearrangement uses TRBV5-1 and TRBJ2-3; 7 positions match TRBD1. After removal of 0 bases from V and 8 bases from J, the junction contained 6 bases not matched to a gene. The CDR3 runs 14 residues. Germline V gene data show CDR1 as SGHRS and CDR2 as YFSETQ. CDR3 DNA sequence: TGCGCCAGCAGCTTGGACCGGGACAGCCTTACGCAGTATTTT. It is translated as CASSLDRDSLTQYF.

Turning to this clone: The germline gene is not matched at one end of the junction; a read error may be the cause. The chain carries TRBV7-7 and TRBJ2-1, with 8 bases lining up with TRBD2. The length of the CDR3 is 13 residues. Germline loops: CDR1 SSHAT, CDR2 FNYEAQ (reference sequence). The CDR3 here is CASSLGSGGEQFF. CDR3 coding DNA: TGTGCTAGCAGCTTAGGGAGCGGGGGTGAGCAGTTCTTC.

This clone came up once. V gene TRBV28 combines with J gene TRBJ1-5, with no clear D. In germline, CDR1 is MDHEN, CDR2 SYDVKM. V was clipped by 3 bases and J by 5 bases, with 11 bases between them. The CDR3 is made up of 14 amino acids. The CDR3 region has the DNA TGTGCCAGCAGTTTTACATCCCGCTATCAGCCCCAGCATTTT. Protein product: CASSFTSRYQPQHF. The full variable domain, its missing parts supplied by reference TRBV28 and TRBJ1-5, is DVKVTQSSRYLVKRTGEKVFLECVQDMDHENMFWYRQDPGLGLRLIYFSYDVKMKEKGDIPEGYSVSREKKERFSLILESASTNQTSMYLCASSFTSRYQPQHFGDGTRLSIL.

The gene calls are TRBV7-8 and TRBJ1-2, with D possibly TRBD1 on 6 matching bases. V was shortened by 4 bases and J by 8 bases, with 23 bases between the two germline ends. Germline lookup yields CDR1 SGHVS and CDR2 FQNEAQ. The CDR3 has 16 residues. The CDR3 coding sequence is TGTGCCAGCAGCTCTTACCTAGGACAGATAGGGAAAGGCTACACCTTC. It specifies CASSSYLGQIGKGYTF.

The V gene is TRBV2, the J gene TRBJ1-3; the match to TRBD1 covers 10 bases. CDR1 is SNHLY and CDR2 is FYNNEI in the germline V gene. V gave up 4 bases and J gave up 4 bases; unmatched junction bases: 4. The CDR3 extends over 15 amino acids. The CDR3 region has the DNA TGTGCCAGCAGTGCCCGGGACAGGGGAGGAAACACCATATATTTT. Its translation is CASSARDRGGNTIYF.

The chain joins TRBV6-6 to TRBJ2-3, with 9 positions matching TRBD2. There are 13 residues in the CDR3. V lost 2 bases to trimming and J lost 6 bases; unmatched junction nucleotides: 0. CDR1 and CDR2 (germline): MNHNY, SVGAGI (reference sequence). The CDR3 DNA sequence: TGTGCCAGCAGTTACGCGGGAGGGGATACGCAGTATTTT. Translation gives CASSYAGGDTQYF.

V and J are TRBV9 and TRBJ1-3; D unclear. The CDR3 is 13 residues long. Germline V CDR1 and CDR2: SGDLS, YYNGEE. Between the trimmed V and J ends, which lost 0 bases and 8 bases, there was a span of 9 bases. This CDR3 reads CASSVGVDYTIYF. In DNA, the CDR3 is TGTGCCAGCAGCGTAGGAGTAGATTACACCATATATTTT.

V usage is TRBV11-3 and J usage is TRBJ2-3; TRBD1 is a possible D gene (5 bases). The CDR3 is 15 residues long. Germline values: CDR1 SGHNT, CDR2 YENEEA. V lost 8 bases and J 0 bases, leaving 15 bases between the germline ends. The DNA for the CDR3 is TGTGCCAGCGCATCCCAGACAGTTAGCACAGATACGCAGTATTTT. Protein: CASASQTVSTDTQYF.

The CDR3 region is CAWRDYLNTEAFF. The CDR3 DNA reads as TGTGCCTGGAGGGACTACTTGAACACTGAAGCTTTCTTT. The J gene is TRBJ1-1, the V gene TRBV30; D is uncertain. V shed 3 bases and J shed 0 bases, with 8 bases lying between them. Germline V gene data show CDR1 as GTSNPN and CDR2 as SVGIG (reference sequence). The CDR3 extends over 13 amino acids.

The sample holds one count of this clone. V and J are TRBV19 and TRBJ2-1, with a weak D call TRBD2 (6 bases). The V gene's germline CDR1 is LNHDA and CDR2 SQIVND (reference sequence). V was pared by 3 bases and J by 9 bases, with 21 bases between. This CDR3 has 16 amino acids. DNA for the CDR3: TGTGCCAGTAGTATTTTGGGGACGGCCGCCGGGGGTGAGCAGTTCTTC. It encodes CASSILGTAAGGEQFF.

The chain uses TRBV30 and TRBJ2-4, with a possible D match to TRBD1 (5 bases). The germline V gene has CDR1 GTSNPN and CDR2 SVGIG (reference sequence). The V and J ends lost 4 bases and 9 bases respectively, with 16 bases between them. The CDR3 is made up of 13 amino acids. CDR3 in DNA: TGTGCCTGGATCGACAGTAGTTGGGGCATTCAGTACTTC. This gives the protein CAWIDSSWGIQYF.

About this clone: The identical CDR3 is also encoded by other nucleotide sequences in the sample. The gene calls are TRBV29-1 and TRBJ2-7; TRBD2 might be the D (6 bases). CDR3 size: 12 residues. Trimming cost V 3 bases and J 3 bases, with 9 bases left between them. Looked up from germline, CDR1 is SQVTM and CDR2 is ANQGSEA. In DNA, the CDR3 is TGCAGCGTTGAGGACGGGAGCTACGAGCAGTACTTC. It yields the protein CSVEDGSYEQYF.

This rearrangement joins TRBV16 to TRBJ1-5; D not certain. CDR1 KGHSY and CDR2 FQNENV come from the germline V gene. CDR3 size: 14 residues. The V gene lost 2 bases and the J gene lost 7 bases, with 12 bases spanning the gap. The CDR3 is CASSQVEVGQPQHF. CDR3 coding DNA: TGTGCCAGCAGCCAAGTGGAGGTAGGGCAGCCCCAGCATTTT.

This chain joins TRBV15 and TRBJ1-3; no firm D call. Germline V gene sequence: CDR1 LNHNV, CDR2 YYDKDF (reference sequence). The germline V and J ends were trimmed by 0 bases and 0 bases, with 9 bases remaining between them. This CDR3 comprises 16 residues. CDR3 amino acids: CATSRDLRFSGNTIYF. Written as DNA, the CDR3 is TGTGCCACCAGCAGAGATCTCAGGTTCTCTGGAAACACCATATATTTT.

The chain recombines TRBV19 with TRBJ2-1, with 8 nucleotides matching TRBD1. Germline CDR1 reads LNHDA; CDR2 reads SQIVND (reference sequence). CDR3 length: 15 residues. J gave up 4 bases and V 6 bases, and 8 bases lay outside the gene matches. In DNA form, the CDR3 reads TGTGCCAGTAGGCCTGGGACAGGAGTTTACAATGAGCAGTTCTTC. Its translation is CASRPGTGVYNEQFF.

The chain links TRBV11-2 to TRBJ2-7; 9 nucleotides line up with TRBD1. CDR3 length: 16 amino acids. Germline V gene data show CDR1 as SGHAT and CDR2 as FQNNGV. Germline trimming cut 6 bases from V and 2 bases from J; bases unmatched to any gene: 11. The DNA for the CDR3 is TGTGCCAGCAGTAGCTACAGGGGGCTAGACGCCTACGAGCAGTACTTC. This codes for CASSSYRGLDAYEQYF.

The chain combines TRBV13 with TRBJ2-7; TRBD2 agrees at 12 bases. Losses at the gene ends were 5 bases for V and 4 bases for J; bases not matched to a gene: 9. Germline CDR1 reads PRHDT; CDR2 reads FYEKMQ (reference sequence). The length of the CDR3 is 16 residues. The CDR3, as DNA: TGTGCCAGCAGCCCTGAAGGGACTAGCGGGCCGTACGAGCAGTACTTC. Its translation: CASSPEGTSGPYEQYF.

This clone was found once. The V and J genes are TRBV29-1 and TRBJ2-1; no clear D. The CDR3 runs 12 residues. The V end lost 2 bases, the J end lost 2 bases, and 4 bases lay between the germline ends. Germline V CDR1 and CDR2: SQVTM, ANQGSEA. Here the CDR3 DNA reads TGCAGCGTTGAATATCCCTACAATGAGCAGTTCTTC. Protein product: CSVEYPYNEQFF.